One and the same sample provided the 31 T cell receptor beta chains below, sequenced in a study of identical twins. Using its own MiXCR run on the 5' RACE reads, TCRdb lists one record per CDR3 protein. Here the sample spans about 520,000 distinct CDR3 sequences, 22% being singletons. This same sample was also part of a study on T cells expressing NK-cell markers.

Sequenced: CD4+ T cells sorted from blood. These receptors came from a woman between 18 and 29 years old in good health.

This clonotype was seen a few times. This rearrangement joins TRBV9 to TRBJ2-1; the D gene is possibly TRBD1 (6 bases). This CDR3 is built from 12 residues. Per the germline V gene, CDR1 is SGDLS and CDR2 is YYNGEE. V was trimmed by 7 bases and J by 9 bases, leaving 14 bases between them. This CDR3 is CASATQGGEQFF. As DNA, the CDR3 is TGTGCCAGCGCTACACAGGGTGGTGAGCAGTTCTTC. The full variable domain, completed using reference TRBV9 and TRBJ2-1, is DSGVTQTPKHLITATGQRVTLRCSPRSGDLSVYWYQQSLDQGLQFLIQYYNGEERAKGNILERFSAQQFPDLHSELNLSSLELGDSALYFCASATQGGEQFFGPGTRLTVL.

This clonotype was observed many times. At one of its ends the junction is not consistent with the germline gene, which may arise from a read error. J is TRBJ1-6 and V is TRBV7-9, with 9 bases aligning to TRBD1. Germline values: CDR1 SEHNR, CDR2 FQNEAQ (reference sequence). The CDR3 is 14 residues long. CDR3 bases: TGCGCCAGCAGCTTGGGACAGGGCGGTTCACCCCTCCACTTT. Its translation: CASSLGQGGSPLHF.

The chain has TRBV20-1 and TRBJ2-2; 8 bases align to TRBD2. V shed 0 bases and J 6 bases; nucleotides not matched to a gene: 6. The CDR3 covers 15 residues. The germline V gene encodes CDR1 DFQATT and CDR2 SNEGSKA (reference sequence). CDR3 bases: TGCAGTGCTAGAGATTCGAGAGCGGGAGCCGGGGAGCTGTTTTTT. Protein product: CSARDSRAGAGELFF.

Turning to this clonotype: The junction and the germline gene differ at one end; a read error may be behind it. V usage is TRBV7-7 and J usage is TRBJ2-3; TRBD1 matches 10 bases. Germline assignment: CDR1 SSHAT and CDR2 FNYEAQ (reference sequence). The CDR3 totals 15 residues. The CDR3 reads CASSATGGTADTQYF. The CDR3 DNA reads as TGTGCTAGCAGCGCGACAGGGGGCACGGCAGATACGCAGTATTTT.

This sequence joins TRBV7-9 and TRBJ2-1; possible D gene TRBD2, 5 bases. CDR1 is SEHNR and CDR2 is FQNEAQ in the germline V gene (reference sequence). The V end lost 5 bases, the J end lost 1 base, and 12 bases lay between the germline ends. The CDR3 consists of 15 residues. The CDR3 DNA sequence: TGTGCCAGCAGCGAAGCGGAACTTTCCTACAATGAGCAGTTCTTC. It yields the protein CASSEAELSYNEQFF.

This clonotype was observed a few times. The V gene is TRBV9, the J gene TRBJ2-6, with no clear D. V was shortened by 3 bases and J by 3 bases, with 10 bases between the two germline ends. CDR1 is SGDLS, CDR2 YYNGEE, per germline. The length of the CDR3 is 15 residues. In DNA form, the CDR3 reads TGTGCCAGCAGCGCAATCAGTGGTGGGGCCAACGTCCTGACTTTC. Amino acids: CASSAISGGANVLTF.

The chain employs TRBV6-6 and TRBJ2-7; 8 bases line up with TRBD2. V gave up 9 bases and J gave up 3 bases; unmatched junction bases: 7. Germline CDR1 reads MNHNY; CDR2 reads SVGAGI (reference sequence). The CDR3 totals 13 residues. The CDR3 DNA reads as TGTGCCAGTCAGACGGGGGGGCTCTACGAGCAGTACTTC. Its translation is CASQTGGLYEQYF.

This clonotype was found a few times. The CDR3 here is CSASRTGEGYTF. In nucleotides, the CDR3 is TGCAGTGCTAGTCGGACAGGGGAAGGCTACACCTTC. The chain joins TRBV20-1 to TRBJ1-2, with 9 bases matching TRBD1. After removal of 3 bases from V and 8 bases from J, the junction contained 4 bases not matched to a gene. The CDR3 runs 12 residues. Germline assignment: CDR1 DFQATT and CDR2 SNEGSKA (reference sequence).

The CDR3 sequence is CASRTSGSLNEQFF. DNA of the CDR3: TGTGCCAGCCGGACTAGCGGGAGTCTGAATGAGCAGTTCTTC. This chain connects TRBV18 to TRBJ2-1; TRBD2 matches 13 bases. This CDR3 has 14 amino acids. Germline loops: CDR1 KGHSH, CDR2 LQKENI. V shed 8 bases, J shed 7 bases, and the junction held 5 bases outside the gene matches.

The rearrangement uses TRBV6-5 and TRBJ2-5; a possible D gene is TRBD1 (5 bases). Trimming shortened V by 0 bases and J by 4 bases, and 12 bases separated the two germline ends. The germline CDR1 and CDR2 sequences are MNHEY and SVGAGI. The CDR3 extends over 15 amino acids. CDR3 bases: TGTGCCAGCAGTTACTCGAAAATGGGGCGAGAGACCCAGTACTTC. Translation gives CASSYSKMGRETQYF.

The CDR3 nucleotides are TGCGCCAGCAACCCAACGGGGCAGAACTATGGCTACACCTTC. This translates into CASNPTGQNYGYTF. The chain has TRBV5-1 and TRBJ1-2; D is possibly TRBD1 (5 bases). The CDR3 is 14 amino acids. The V gene lost 6 bases and the J gene lost 2 bases, with 14 bases spanning the gap. Germline V gene data show CDR1 as SGHRS and CDR2 as YFSETQ. Supplemented by reference TRBV5-1 and TRBJ1-2, the full variable domain reads KAGVTQTPRYLIKTRGQQVTLSCSPISGHRSVSWYQQTPGQGLQFLFEYFSETQRNKGNFPGRFSGRQFSNSRSEMNVSTLELGDSALYLCASNPTGQNYGYTFGSGTRLTVV.

This clonotype was counted only a few times. Here the CDR3 reads CASSLVPGTEAFF. In DNA, the CDR3 is TGTGCCAGCAGCTTAGTCCCAGGCACTGAAGCTTTCTTT. This sequence joins TRBV11-2 and TRBJ1-1, with D unclear. V was cut by 1 base and J by 4 bases, with 7 bases left in between. Germline CDR1 SGHAT, CDR2 FQNNGV. The CDR3 sequence is 13 residues long.

V usage is TRBV12-5 and J usage is TRBJ2-1, with 9 nucleotides matching TRBD1. The CDR3 runs to 14 residues. Germline V gene lookup returns CDR1 LGHNT and CDR2 FRNRAP. The trim removed 5 bases at V and 6 bases at J, leaving 5 bases unmatched. The CDR3 DNA reads as TGTGCTAGTGGTAAGGGACAGGGACTCAATGAGCAGTTCTTC. As protein: CASGKGQGLNEQFF.

This clonotype has a handful of counts. The chain joins TRBV20-1 to TRBJ2-7; TRBD1 is a possible D gene (5 bases). Trimming took off 3 bases at V and 3 bases at J, with 9 bases between the two ends. CDR3 size: 12 residues. Germline V gene data show CDR1 as DFQATT and CDR2 as SNEGSKA (reference sequence). The CDR3 sequence: CSARGPGYEQYF. In nucleotides, the CDR3 is TGCAGTGCTAGGGGGCCAGGCTACGAGCAGTACTTC.

The V gene is TRBV5-1, the J gene TRBJ2-7; D is ambiguous. Germline CDR1 SGHRS, CDR2 YFSETQ. V lost 0 bases and J lost 6, with 16 bases in between. This CDR3 contains 15 residues. CDR3 protein: CASSLEARPLSEQYF. CDR3 nucleotide sequence: TGCGCCAGCAGCTTGGAGGCCAGGCCACTTAGCGAGCAGTACTTC. Full variable domain (missing parts from reference TRBV5-1 and TRBJ2-7): KAGVTQTPRYLIKTRGQQVTLSCSPISGHRSVSWYQQTPGQGLQFLFEYFSETQRNKGNFPGRFSGRQFSNSRSEMNVSTLELGDSALYLCASSLEARPLSEQYFGPGTRLTVT.

This sequence joins TRBV7-9 and TRBJ2-1; 9 bases align to TRBD2. CDR1 and CDR2 (germline): SEHNR, FQNEAQ (reference sequence). The CDR3 runs 17 residues. After removal of 5 bases from V and 4 bases from J, the junction contained 12 bases not matched to a gene. CDR3 protein: CASSPLVLAGKYNEQFF. The DNA for the CDR3 is TGTGCCAGCAGCCCCTTAGTGCTAGCGGGAAAATACAATGAGCAGTTCTTC.

The chain couples TRBV7-9 to TRBJ1-5; tentatively, D is TRBD1 (5 bases). Germline-derived CDR1 and CDR2 are SEHNR and FQNEAQ (reference sequence). Trimming stripped 5 bases from V and 5 bases from J, with 10 bases between. This CDR3 has 13 residues. For the CDR3, the DNA is TGTGCCAGCAGCGCGGGGGATCATCAGCCCCAGCATTTT. It specifies CASSAGDHQPQHF.

This clonotype was seen a handful of times. The chain combines TRBV20-1 with TRBJ2-1; 12 bases are shared with TRBD2. The CDR3 contains 17 residues. Losses at the gene ends were 3 bases for V and 0 bases for J; bases not matched to a gene: 6. Germline CDR1 DFQATT, CDR2 SNEGSKA (reference sequence). This CDR3 reads CSASGTSGPSSYNEQFF. The CDR3 DNA sequence: TGCAGTGCTAGCGGGACTAGCGGGCCCAGCTCCTACAATGAGCAGTTCTTC.

CDR3 nucleotide sequence: TGCAGCGTTGCCCGCTACAATGAGCAGTTCTTC. The encoded protein is CSVARYNEQFF. The gene calls are TRBV29-1 and TRBJ2-1; D is unresolved. Germline lookup yields CDR1 SQVTM and CDR2 ANQGSEA. V lost 4 bases and J 3 bases, leaving 4 bases between the germline ends. CDR3 length equals 11 residues.

This chain joins TRBV10-3 and TRBJ2-1; 9 bases map to TRBD2. The CDR3 has 16 residues. The V and J ends lost 11 bases and 0 bases, in that order; junction bases with no gene match: 11. Germline V gene data show CDR1 as ENHRY and CDR2 as SYGVKD. CDR3 nucleotides: TGTGCCCTTCCGGCGGGAGGGGGAAGCTCCTACAATGAGCAGTTCTTC. It yields the protein CALPAGGGSSYNEQFF.

This clonotype was counted only a few times. The gene calls are TRBV29-1 and TRBJ2-7; TRBD1 matches at 7 bases. Germline CDR1 is SQVTM and CDR2 is ANQGSEA. V trimming: 6 bases; J trimming: 5 bases; junction bases outside the gene matches: 13. This CDR3 comprises 14 residues. The CDR3 is CSVEPTDRYNEQYF. DNA for the CDR3: TGCAGCGTCGAACCTACGGACAGGTACAACGAGCAGTACTTC.

The chain recombines TRBV20-1 with TRBJ2-3, with D maybe TRBD1 (5 bases). Germline V gene data show CDR1 as DFQATT and CDR2 as SNEGSKA (reference sequence). Trimming removed 6 bases at V and 0 bases at J, with 13 bases between. There are 14 residues in the CDR3. The CDR3 nucleotides are TGCAGTGCCCGTGGCAGGGCTAGCACAGATACGCAGTATTTT. Translated, it gives CSARGRASTDTQYF.

This clonotype showed up just a few times. The genes are TRBV4-2 and TRBJ2-5, with 7 bases that match TRBD1. Germline V gene lookup returns CDR1 LGHNA and CDR2 YNFKEQ. This CDR3 has 15 amino acids. J was trimmed by 0 bases and V by 3 bases; bases with no gene match: 4. In DNA form, the CDR3 reads TGTGCCAGCAGCCAGTCGACAGGGTACCAAGAGACCCAGTACTTC. It specifies CASSQSTGYQETQYF.

The CDR3, as DNA: TGTGCCAGCAGCGTTGGCCCTTTCGGGGATTGGAATGAGCAGTTCTTC. Translation: CASSVGPFGDWNEQFF. The genes are TRBV5-8 and TRBJ2-1, with D possibly being TRBD2 (5 bases). This CDR3 has 16 residues. With 4 bases removed from V and 7 bases from J, the gap between germline ends came to 21 bases. Germline assignment: CDR1 SGHTS and CDR2 YDEGEE.

This clonotype has a handful of counts. The V call is TRBV7-9, the J call TRBJ2-1; unclear D gene. The germline V gene encodes CDR1 SEHNR and CDR2 FQNEAQ (reference sequence). V lost 4 bases, J lost 8 bases, and 9 bases lay in between. The CDR3 has 12 residues. CDR3 sequence reads: CASSWALDEQFF. The CDR3 nucleotides are TGTGCCAGCAGCTGGGCCCTCGATGAGCAGTTCTTC. Combining the CDR3 with reference TRBV7-9 and TRBJ2-1 gives the whole variable domain DTGVSQNPRHKITKRGQNVTFRCDPISEHNRLYWYRQTLGQGPEFLTYFQNEAQLEKSRLLSDRFSAERPKGSFSTLEIQRTEQGDSAMYLCASSWALDEQFFGPGTRLTVL.

This clonotype was seen only a few times. V is TRBV4-3 and J is TRBJ2-5; D is possibly TRBD1 or TRBD2 (7 bases each). CDR1 is LGHNA, CDR2 YSLEER, per germline. CDR3 length: 16 residues. Trimming pared 4 bases from V and 3 bases from J, leaving 18 bases between. The CDR3 spells CASSRAQGGREETQYF. The CDR3 DNA sequence: TGCGCCAGCAGCCGAGCCCAGGGGGGGAGGGAAGAGACCCAGTACTTC.

V usage is TRBV5-1 and J usage is TRBJ2-3; 13 bases agree with TRBD2. Trimming at V came to 4 bases and at J to 11 bases, leaving 16 bases not matched to a gene. The CDR3 has 17 residues. Germline V gives CDR1 SGHRS, CDR2 YFSETQ. CDR3 residues: CASSVGGTSGAHIGQYF. Written as DNA, the CDR3 is TGCGCCAGCAGCGTGGGCGGGACTAGCGGGGCCCACATAGGGCAGTATTTT.

This clonotype was detected many times. The genes are TRBV11-2 and TRBJ2-1; 13 nucleotides line up with TRBD2. The CDR3 contains 17 residues. From germline, CDR1 is SGHAT and CDR2 FQNNGV. V trimming: 5 bases; J trimming: 5 bases; junction bases outside the gene matches: 9. CDR3 bases: TGTGCCAGCAGCCAGCGCCTGACTAGCGGGAGGCACAATGAGCAGTTCTTC. It specifies CASSQRLTSGRHNEQFF.

The table lists this clonotype with a few counts. The V and J genes are TRBV29-1 and TRBJ2-7, with D unresolved. This CDR3 comprises 13 residues. V shed 7 bases and J shed 5 bases, with 18 bases lying between them. Germline CDR1 and CDR2: SQVTM and ANQGSEA. DNA for the CDR3: TGCAGCGCCTACTATAGGCTGAAGCACGAGCAGTACTTC. Protein product: CSAYYRLKHEQYF.

The rearrangement uses TRBV6-1 and TRBJ1-2, with unresolved D. V dropped 8 bases and J dropped 4 bases, with 17 bases sitting between them. Germline V gives CDR1 MNHNS, CDR2 SASEGT. This CDR3 is built from 14 residues. The CDR3 sequence: CASEQETLLYGYTF. CDR3 nucleotides: TGTGCCAGCGAGCAGGAGACCCTCCTCTATGGCTACACCTTC.

The CDR3 is CAIQDRGLGNTIYF. The CDR3 DNA follows: TGTGCCATTCAAGACAGGGGGCTAGGAAACACCATATATTTT. The chain is built from TRBV12-3 or TRBV12-4 and TRBJ1-3, with 10 bases identical to TRBD1. Trimming removed 10 bases from V and 4 bases from J; junction bases left unmatched: 7. The length of the CDR3 is 14 residues.